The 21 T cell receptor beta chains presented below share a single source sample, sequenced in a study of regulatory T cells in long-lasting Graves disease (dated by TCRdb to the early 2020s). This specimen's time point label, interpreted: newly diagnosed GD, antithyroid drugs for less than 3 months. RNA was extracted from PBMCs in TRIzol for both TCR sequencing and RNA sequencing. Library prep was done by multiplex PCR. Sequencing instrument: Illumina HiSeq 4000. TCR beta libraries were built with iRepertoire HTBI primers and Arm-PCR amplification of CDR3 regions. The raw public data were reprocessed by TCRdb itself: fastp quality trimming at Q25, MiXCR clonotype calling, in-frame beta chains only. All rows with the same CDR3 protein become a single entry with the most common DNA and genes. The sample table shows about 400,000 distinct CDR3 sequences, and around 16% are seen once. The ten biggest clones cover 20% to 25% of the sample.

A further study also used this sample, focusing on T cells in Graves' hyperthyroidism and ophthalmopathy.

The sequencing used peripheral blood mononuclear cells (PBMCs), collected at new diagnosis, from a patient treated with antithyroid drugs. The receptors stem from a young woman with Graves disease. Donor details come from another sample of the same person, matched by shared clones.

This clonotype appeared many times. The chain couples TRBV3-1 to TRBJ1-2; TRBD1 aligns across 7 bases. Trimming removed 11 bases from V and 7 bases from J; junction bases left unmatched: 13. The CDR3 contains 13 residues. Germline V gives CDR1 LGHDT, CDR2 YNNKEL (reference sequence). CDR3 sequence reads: CAGSTGRAGGYTF. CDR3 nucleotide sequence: TGTGCCGGATCGACAGGGAGAGCGGGTGGCTACACCTTC.

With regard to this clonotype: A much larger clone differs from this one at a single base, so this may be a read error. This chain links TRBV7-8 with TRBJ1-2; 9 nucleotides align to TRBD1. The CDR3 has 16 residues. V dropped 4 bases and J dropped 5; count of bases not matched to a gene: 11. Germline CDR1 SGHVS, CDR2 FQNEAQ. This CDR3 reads CASSSTDSGQGYGYTF. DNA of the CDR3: TGTGCCAGCAGCTCGACCGATTCGGGACAGGGATATGGCTACACCTTC.

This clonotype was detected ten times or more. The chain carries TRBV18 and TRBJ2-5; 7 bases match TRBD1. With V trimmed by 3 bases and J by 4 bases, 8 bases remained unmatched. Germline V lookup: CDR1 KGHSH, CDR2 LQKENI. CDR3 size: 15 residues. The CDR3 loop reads CASSPETGIGETQYF. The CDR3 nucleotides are TGTGCCAGCTCACCCGAGACAGGGATCGGAGAGACCCAGTACTTC. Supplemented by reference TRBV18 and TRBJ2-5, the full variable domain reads NAGVMQNPRHLVRRRGQEARLRCSPMKGHSHVYWYRQLPEEGLKFMVYLQKENIIDESGMPKERFSAEFPKEGPSILRIQQVVRGDSAAYFCASSPETGIGETQYFGPGTRLLVL.

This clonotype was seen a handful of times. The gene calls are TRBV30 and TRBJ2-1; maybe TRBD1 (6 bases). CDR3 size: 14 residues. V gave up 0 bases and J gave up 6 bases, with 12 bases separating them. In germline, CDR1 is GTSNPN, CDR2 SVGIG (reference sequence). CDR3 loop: CAWSVGGRFNEQFF. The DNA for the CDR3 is TGTGCCTGGAGTGTAGGGGGACGATTCAATGAGCAGTTCTTC.

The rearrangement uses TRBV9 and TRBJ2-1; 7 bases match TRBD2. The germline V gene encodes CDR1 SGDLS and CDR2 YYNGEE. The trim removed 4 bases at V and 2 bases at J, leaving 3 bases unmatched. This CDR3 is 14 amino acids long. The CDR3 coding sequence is TGTGCCAGCAGCCCAGCGGGGACCTACAATGAGCAGTTCTTC. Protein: CASSPAGTYNEQFF.

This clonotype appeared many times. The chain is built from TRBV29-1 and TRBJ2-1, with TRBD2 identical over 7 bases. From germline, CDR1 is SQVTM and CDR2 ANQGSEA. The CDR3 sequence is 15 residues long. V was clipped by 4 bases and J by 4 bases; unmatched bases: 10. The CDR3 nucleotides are TGCAGCGTTGTTGGTGGCGGGAGAGGGTACAATGAGCAGTTCTTC. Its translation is CSVVGGGRGYNEQFF.

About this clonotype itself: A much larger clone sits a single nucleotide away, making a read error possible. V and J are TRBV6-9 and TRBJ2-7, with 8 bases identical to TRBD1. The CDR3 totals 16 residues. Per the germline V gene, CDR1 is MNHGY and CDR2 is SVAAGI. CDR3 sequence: CASGYPLDRVSYEQYF. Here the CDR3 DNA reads TGTGCCAGCGGTTACCCATTGGACAGGGTGTCCTACGAGCAGTACTTC.

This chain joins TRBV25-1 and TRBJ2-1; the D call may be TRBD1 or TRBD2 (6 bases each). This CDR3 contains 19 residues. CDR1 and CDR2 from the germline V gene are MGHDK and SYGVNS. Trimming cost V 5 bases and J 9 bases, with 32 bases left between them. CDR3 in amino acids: CASSPRGPPTRGGSGEQFF. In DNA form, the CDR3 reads TGTGCCAGCAGTCCTCGGGGCCCTCCTACGAGAGGGGGGAGTGGTGAGCAGTTCTTC.

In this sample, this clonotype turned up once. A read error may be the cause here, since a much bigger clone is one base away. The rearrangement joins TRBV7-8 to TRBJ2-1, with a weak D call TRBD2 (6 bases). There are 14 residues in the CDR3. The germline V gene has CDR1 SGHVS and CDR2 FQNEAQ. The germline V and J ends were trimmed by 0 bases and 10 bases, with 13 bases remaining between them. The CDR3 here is CASSLASPGDEQFF. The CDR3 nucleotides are TGTGCCAGCAGCTTAGCATCCCCGGGAGACGAGCAGTTCTTC.

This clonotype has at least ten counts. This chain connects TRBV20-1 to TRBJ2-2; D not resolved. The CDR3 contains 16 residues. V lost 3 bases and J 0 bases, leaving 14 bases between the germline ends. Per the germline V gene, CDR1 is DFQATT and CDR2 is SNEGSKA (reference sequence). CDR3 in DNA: TGCAGTGCTAGTAAATTTGCAGATACGAACACCGGGGAGCTGTTTTTT. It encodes CSASKFADTNTGELFF.

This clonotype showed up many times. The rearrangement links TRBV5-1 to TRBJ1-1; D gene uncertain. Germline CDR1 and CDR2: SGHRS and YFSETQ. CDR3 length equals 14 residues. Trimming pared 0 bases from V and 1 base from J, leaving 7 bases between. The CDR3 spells CASSLALQNTEAFF. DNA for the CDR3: TGCGCCAGCAGCTTGGCCTTGCAGAACACTGAAGCTTTCTTT.

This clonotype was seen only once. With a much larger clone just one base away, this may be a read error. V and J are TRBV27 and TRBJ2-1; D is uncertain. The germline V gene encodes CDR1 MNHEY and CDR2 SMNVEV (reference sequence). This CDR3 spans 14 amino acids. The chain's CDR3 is CASSLRGDTNGQFF. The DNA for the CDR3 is TGTGCCAGCAGTTTGAGAGGTGACACCAATGGGCAGTTCTTC.

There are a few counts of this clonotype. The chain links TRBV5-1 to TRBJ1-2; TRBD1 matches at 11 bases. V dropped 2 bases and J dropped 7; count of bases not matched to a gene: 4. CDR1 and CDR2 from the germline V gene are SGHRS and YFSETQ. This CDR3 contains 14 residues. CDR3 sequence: CASSLGQGAFGYTF. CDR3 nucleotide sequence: TGCGCCAGCAGCTTAGGACAGGGGGCATTTGGCTACACCTTC.

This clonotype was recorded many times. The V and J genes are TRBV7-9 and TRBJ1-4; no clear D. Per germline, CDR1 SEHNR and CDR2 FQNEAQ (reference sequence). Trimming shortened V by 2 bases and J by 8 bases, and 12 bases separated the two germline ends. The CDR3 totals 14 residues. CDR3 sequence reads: CASSLRGLGEKLFF. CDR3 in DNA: TGTGCCAGCAGCTTAAGAGGGTTGGGAGAAAAACTGTTTTTT.

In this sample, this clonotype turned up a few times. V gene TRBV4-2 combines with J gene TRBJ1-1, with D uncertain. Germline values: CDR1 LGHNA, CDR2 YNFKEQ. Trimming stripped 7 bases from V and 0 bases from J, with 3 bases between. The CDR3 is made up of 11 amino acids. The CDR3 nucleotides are TGTGCCAGCAAAATGAACACTGAAGCTTTCTTT. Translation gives CASKMNTEAFF.

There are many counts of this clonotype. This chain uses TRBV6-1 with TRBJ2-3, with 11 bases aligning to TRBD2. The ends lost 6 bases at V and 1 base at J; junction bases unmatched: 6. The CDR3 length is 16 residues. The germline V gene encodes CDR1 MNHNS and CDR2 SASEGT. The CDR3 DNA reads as TGTGCCAGCAGCATACTAGCGGGGGATGGCACAGATACGCAGTATTTT. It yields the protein CASSILAGDGTDTQYF.

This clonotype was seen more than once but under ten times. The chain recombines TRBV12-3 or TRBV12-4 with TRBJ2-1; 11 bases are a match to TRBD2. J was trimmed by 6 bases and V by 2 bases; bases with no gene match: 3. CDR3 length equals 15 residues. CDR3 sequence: CASSLLLAGANEQFF. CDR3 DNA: TGTGCCAGCAGTTTATTACTAGCGGGAGCCAATGAGCAGTTCTTC.

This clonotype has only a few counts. CDR3 nucleotides: TGTGCCAGCAGCAATTTCAATTCGGACAGATCCTACAATGAGCAGTTCTTC. Its protein product is CASSNFNSDRSYNEQFF. The chain employs TRBV5-6 and TRBJ2-1; D is possibly TRBD1 (6 bases). CDR1 and CDR2 from the germline V gene are SGHDT and YYEEEE. The CDR3 is 17 residues long. The ends were cut back, 4 bases at V and 1 base at J, with 18 bases in the middle.

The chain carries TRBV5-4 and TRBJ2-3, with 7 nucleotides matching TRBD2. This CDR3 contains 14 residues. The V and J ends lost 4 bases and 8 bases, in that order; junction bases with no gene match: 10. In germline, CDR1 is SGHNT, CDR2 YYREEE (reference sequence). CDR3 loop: CASSLDSSGVTQYF. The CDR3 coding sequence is TGTGCCAGCAGCCTAGACTCCAGCGGGGTTACGCAGTATTTT.

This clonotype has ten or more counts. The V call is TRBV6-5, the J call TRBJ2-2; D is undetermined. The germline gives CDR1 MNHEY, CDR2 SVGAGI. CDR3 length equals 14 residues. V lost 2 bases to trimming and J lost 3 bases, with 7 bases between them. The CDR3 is CASSYDDYTGELFF. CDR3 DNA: TGTGCCAGCAGTTACGACGACTACACCGGGGAGCTGTTTTTT.

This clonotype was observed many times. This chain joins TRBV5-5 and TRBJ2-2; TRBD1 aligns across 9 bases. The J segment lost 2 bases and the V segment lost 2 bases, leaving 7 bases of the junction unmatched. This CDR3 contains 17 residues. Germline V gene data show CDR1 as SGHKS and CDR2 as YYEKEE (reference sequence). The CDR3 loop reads CASSFRSTGGNTGELFF. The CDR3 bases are TGTGCCAGCAGCTTCAGGTCAACAGGGGGCAACACCGGGGAGCTGTTTTTT.